These 27 T cell receptor beta chains share one sample of origin, sequenced in a study of blood T cell repertoires in COVID-19. Sequencing was performed with immunoSEQ multiplex PCR; in TCRdb, only in-frame clones are kept and a portion is missing. The sample yields over 30,000 clones, around nine tenths seen once. The specimen sequenced was peripheral blood. These receptors were obtained from a man in his 70s with acute or convalescent COVID-19.

The V gene is TRBV2, the J gene TRBJ1-4, with D unresolved. The CDR3 totals 14 residues. Germline CDR1 is SNHLY and CDR2 is FYNNEI. The V and J ends lost 6 bases and 8 bases respectively, with 16 bases between them. This chain's CDR3 is CASRESEPREKLFF. The CDR3 DNA reads TGTGCCAGCAGGGAATCGGAGCCACGAGAAAAACTGTTTTTT.

J is TRBJ2-5 and V is TRBV9; 10 positions match TRBD2. The CDR3 spans 17 residues. Germline trimming cut 0 bases from V and 5 bases from J; bases unmatched to any gene: 10. CDR1 is SGDLS, CDR2 YYNGEE, per germline. CDR3 residues: CASSVGESSGGGETQYF. The CDR3 DNA sequence: TGTGCCAGCAGCGTAGGGGAGTCTAGCGGGGGAGGTGAGACCCAGTACTTC.

This clone was recorded only once. V usage is TRBV6-5 and J usage is TRBJ2-7; 9 bases are a match to TRBD1. Germline CDR1 MNHEY, CDR2 SVGAGI. Germline trimming cut 6 bases from V and 6 bases from J; bases unmatched to any gene: 9. The CDR3 has 14 residues. For the CDR3, the DNA is TGTGCCAGCAGACTTACCGGGACAGGGACCGAGCAGTACTTC. Protein product: CASRLTGTGTEQYF.

There are a few counts of this clone. This chain links TRBV6-5 with TRBJ2-7; weak D call: TRBD1 (5 bases). In germline, CDR1 is MNHEY, CDR2 SVGAGI. This CDR3 spans 12 amino acids. The V end lost 6 bases, the J end lost 5 bases, and 11 bases lay between the germline ends. The CDR3 DNA sequence: TGTGCCAGCAGCAAGGGGCGACACGAGCAGTACTTC. It yields the protein CASSKGRHEQYF.

The rearrangement uses TRBV6-2 or TRBV6-3 and TRBJ1-2; TRBD1 might be the D (5 bases). The CDR3 runs to 14 residues. The ends were cut back, 4 bases at V and 7 bases at J, with 16 bases in the middle. Germline CDR1 MNHEY, CDR2 SVGEGT. In DNA form, the CDR3 reads TGTGCCAGCAGTTTACTCAGGGAGGATTCTGGCTACACCTTC. It is translated as CASSLLREDSGYTF.

The rearrangement uses TRBV12-3 or TRBV12-4 and TRBJ2-7; possibly TRBD1 for D (5 bases). V shed 3 bases and J shed 4 bases, with 10 bases lying between them. The CDR3 is made up of 13 amino acids. CDR3 nucleotide sequence: TGTGCCAGCAGTTTCGGTCAGGGTTACGAGCAGTACTTC. It encodes CASSFGQGYEQYF.

This chain links TRBV19 with TRBJ1-4; 8 positions agree with TRBD1. V dropped 4 bases and J dropped 4; count of bases not matched to a gene: 8. CDR1 and CDR2 (germline): LNHDA, SQIVND (reference sequence). The CDR3 is 16 amino acids. DNA for the CDR3: TGTGCCAGTAGTACAACTCAGGGGGCAGATAATGAAAAACTGTTTTTT. Translation gives CASSTTQGADNEKLFF.

The rearrangement links TRBV19 to TRBJ1-5, with 8 bases aligning to TRBD1. The CDR3 spans 12 residues. Trimming at V came to 9 bases and at J to 4 bases, leaving 2 bases not matched to a gene. Germline V gene lookup returns CDR1 LNHDA and CDR2 SQIVND (reference sequence). Written as DNA, the CDR3 is TGTGCCAGACAGGGGGGGAATCAGCCCCAGCATTTT. Translation gives CARQGGNQPQHF.

This chain uses TRBV12-3 or TRBV12-4 with TRBJ2-5; D is perhaps TRBD1 (6 bases). Trimming took 6 bases from V and 5 from J, leaving 10 bases between them. The CDR3 spans 12 residues. CDR3 in amino acids: CASRNRDETQYF. The CDR3 coding sequence is TGTGCCAGCAGAAACAGGGACGAGACCCAGTACTTC.

V and J are TRBV7-3 and TRBJ2-1, with 12 bases matching TRBD2. The CDR3 contains 16 residues. Germline CDR1 SGHTA, CDR2 FQGTGA. V was pared by 6 bases and J by 5 bases, with 8 bases of the junction left unmatched. The CDR3 reads CASSSSGRAANNEQFF. CDR3 sequence (DNA): TGTGCCAGCAGTTCTAGCGGGAGGGCCGCCAACAATGAGCAGTTCTTC.

This chain uses TRBV9 with TRBJ2-1; weak D call: TRBD2 (6 bases). The CDR3 is 17 residues long. Germline CDR1 and CDR2: SGDLS and YYNGEE. V lost 1 base to trimming and J lost 1 base, with 15 bases between them. The CDR3 nucleotides are TGTGCCAGCAGCGTAAAAGGGAGCGGGCTTTCCTACAATGAGCAGTTCTTC. Amino acids: CASSVKGSGLSYNEQFF.

The chain joins TRBV27 to TRBJ1-1; tentative D call: TRBD1 (5 bases). The CDR3 consists of 12 residues. Germline V gives CDR1 MNHEY, CDR2 SMNVEV (reference sequence). V gave up 8 bases and J gave up 5 bases, with 12 bases separating them. CDR3 amino acids: CASLREWTEAFF. The CDR3 DNA sequence: TGTGCCAGCCTCAGGGAATGGACTGAAGCTTTCTTT.

The chain couples TRBV7-2 to TRBJ2-3; unclear D gene. Looked up from germline, CDR1 is SGHTA and CDR2 is FQGNSA. V was cut by 0 bases and J by 8 bases, with 12 bases left in between. This CDR3 is 14 amino acids long. CDR3 in amino acids: CASSLAAHTGTQYF. CDR3 in DNA: TGTGCCAGCAGCTTAGCAGCGCACACGGGTACGCAGTATTTT. The variable domain in full, with the rest retrieved from reference TRBV7-2 and TRBJ2-3, is GAGVSQSPSNKVTEKGKDVELRCDPISGHTALYWYRQSLGQGLEFLIYFQGNSAPDKSGLPSDRFSAERTGGSVSTLTIQRTQQEDSAVYLCASSLAAHTGTQYFGPGTRLTVL.

The chain uses TRBV30 and TRBJ2-1; 7 bases fit TRBD1. The CDR3 has 13 amino acids. Losses at the gene ends were 2 bases for V and 7 bases for J; bases not matched to a gene: 5. CDR1 is GTSNPN and CDR2 is SVGIG in the germline V gene (reference sequence). CDR3 nucleotide sequence: TGTGCCTGGAGTTACAGGGGAGTGAATGAGCAGTTCTTC. The encoded protein is CAWSYRGVNEQFF.

In regard to this clone: One end of the junction does not line up with germline, which may come from a read error. The chain uses TRBV6-1 and TRBJ1-6; 8 bases align to TRBD1. The CDR3 sequence is 14 residues long. Per the germline V gene, CDR1 is MNHNS and CDR2 is SASEGT. CDR3 DNA: TGTGCCAGCAGAGAAGCCAGGGGGCGGTCACCCCTCCACTTT. The encoded protein is CASREARGRSPLHF.

The V and J genes are TRBV6-5 and TRBJ1-2; no definite D call. This CDR3 spans 15 amino acids. Per germline, CDR1 MNHEY and CDR2 SVGAGI. V lost 2 bases and J lost 7, with 17 bases in between. CDR3 sequence reads: CASSYLPAPATGYTF. Written as DNA, the CDR3 is TGTGCCAGCAGTTACCTACCCGCCCCTGCTACTGGCTACACCTTC.

This clone was seen a handful of times. The V and J genes are TRBV7-8 and TRBJ1-1; no definite D call. The germline CDR1 and CDR2 sequences are SGHVS and FQNEAQ. CDR3 length equals 16 residues. V was clipped by 5 bases and J by 4 bases, with 20 bases between them. The CDR3 region is CASSLGEGTLGTEAFF. CDR3 in DNA: TGTGCCAGCAGCCTCGGAGAGGGCACCCTGGGCACTGAAGCTTTCTTT.

CDR3 in DNA: TGTGCCAGTACCCCCCAGGGGATAAGCAATCAGCCCCAGCATTTT. Its translation is CASTPQGISNQPQHF. The chain uses TRBV19 and TRBJ1-5, with a tentative D call TRBD1 (6 bases). From germline, CDR1 is LNHDA and CDR2 SQIVND (reference sequence). The CDR3 contains 15 residues. V was pared by 7 bases and J by 1 base, with 14 bases between. Drawing the rest from reference TRBV19 and TRBJ1-5, the complete variable domain is DGGITQSPKYLFRKEGQNVTLSCEQNLNHDAMYWYRQDPGQGLRLIYYSQIVNDFQKGDIAEGYSVSREKKESFPLTVTSAQKNPTAFYLCASTPQGISNQPQHFGDGTRLSIL.

CDR3 bases: TGTGCCTGGAGTGTTGGGCAGGGGTACGATGAGCAGTTCTTC. Protein sequence: CAWSVGQGYDEQFF. The gene calls are TRBV30 and TRBJ2-1, with D perhaps matching TRBD1 (6 bases). This CDR3 has 14 residues. Trimming removed 0 bases from V and 8 bases from J, with 14 bases in between. Germline V CDR1 and CDR2: GTSNPN, SVGIG (reference sequence). Combining the CDR3 with reference TRBV30 and TRBJ2-1 gives the whole variable domain SQTIHQWPATLVQPVGSPLSLECTVEGTSNPNLYWYRQAAGRGLQLLFYSVGIGQISSEVPQNLSASRPQDRQFILSSKKLLLSDSGFYLCAWSVGQGYDEQFFGPGTRLTVL.

V usage is TRBV30 and J usage is TRBJ1-4; tentatively, D is TRBD1 (6 bases). The germline gives CDR1 GTSNPN, CDR2 SVGIG (reference sequence). Trimming shortened V by 3 bases and J by 6 bases, and 11 bases separated the two germline ends. The CDR3 is 13 amino acids. CDR3 sequence: CAWSTQGDEKLFF. The CDR3 DNA reads TGTGCCTGGAGCACACAGGGAGATGAAAAACTGTTTTTT.

In its sample, this clone was seen a few times. The rearrangement joins TRBV9 to TRBJ1-4; D ambiguous. Trimming took 4 bases from V and 1 from J, leaving 11 bases between them. Germline V gene data show CDR1 as SGDLS and CDR2 as YYNGEE. CDR3 length equals 15 residues. CDR3 sequence: CASSPGGETNEKLFF. The DNA for the CDR3 is TGTGCCAGCAGCCCCGGAGGCGAAACTAATGAAAAACTGTTTTTT.

This clone is a singleton in its sample. The V call is TRBV2, the J call TRBJ1-2; a weak D match, TRBD1 (5 bases). CDR1 SNHLY and CDR2 FYNNEI come from the germline V gene. The CDR3 spans 12 residues. Trimming took 8 bases from V and 3 from J, leaving 10 bases between them. The CDR3 here is CASRGVDYGYTF. The CDR3 region has the DNA TGTGCCAGCCGGGGGGTGGACTATGGCTACACCTTC.

The chain recombines TRBV28 with TRBJ1-4, with a possible D match to TRBD1 (6 bases). With 4 bases removed from V and 7 bases from J, the gap between germline ends came to 16 bases. The CDR3 is 15 amino acids. Germline V gene lookup returns CDR1 MDHEN and CDR2 SYDVKM. The CDR3 spells CASSSPGAPTEKLFF. The CDR3 DNA follows: TGTGCCAGCAGTTCCCCAGGGGCCCCCACTGAAAAACTGTTTTTT.

V gene TRBV29-1 combines with J gene TRBJ2-3, with 9 bases fitting TRBD2. J gave up 0 bases and V 6 bases, and 7 bases lay outside the gene matches. Per the germline V gene, CDR1 is SQVTM and CDR2 is ANQGSEA. This CDR3 spans 15 amino acids. The CDR3 DNA follows: TGCAGCGTCACCGGGACTAGCCGCAGCACAGATACGCAGTATTTT. Translated, it gives CSVTGTSRSTDTQYF.

The rearrangement uses TRBV6-5 and TRBJ2-2; TRBD1 aligns across 7 bases. V gave up 10 bases and J gave up 6 bases; unmatched junction bases: 8. This CDR3 comprises 13 residues. Germline V gene sequence: CDR1 MNHEY, CDR2 SVGAGI. The CDR3 reads CAIPEGASGELFF. The CDR3 region has the DNA TGTGCCATCCCCGAGGGGGCTTCCGGGGAGCTGTTTTTT.

V is TRBV6-2 or TRBV6-3 and J is TRBJ1-6; 7 nucleotides line up with TRBD1. This CDR3 comprises 15 residues. Germline CDR1 reads MNHEY; CDR2 reads SVGEGT. Trimming removed 2 bases from V and 7 bases from J; junction bases left unmatched: 5. CDR3 amino acids: CASSYGDSLNSPLHF. CDR3 nucleotide sequence: TGTGCCAGCAGTTACGGGGACAGTCTCAATTCACCCCTCCACTTT.

V gene TRBV7-9 combines with J gene TRBJ2-5, with D maybe TRBD1 (5 bases). The germline V gene has CDR1 SEHNR and CDR2 FQNEAQ (reference sequence). V lost 2 bases to trimming and J lost 4 bases, with 11 bases between them. There are 14 residues in the CDR3. The CDR3 protein is CASSLTGSVETQYF. DNA of the CDR3: TGTGCCAGCAGCTTAACAGGTTCGGTAGAGACCCAGTACTTC. Full variable domain (remainder filled in from reference TRBV7-9 and TRBJ2-5): DTGVSQNPRHKITKRGQNVTFRCDPISEHNRLYWYRQTLGQGPEFLTYFQNEAQLEKSRLLSDRFSAERPKGSFSTLEIQRTEQGDSAMYLCASSLTGSVETQYFGPGTRLLVL.